Listed here are 19 T cell receptor beta chains from one sample, sequenced in a study of graft-versus-host responses after intestinal transplantation. The data were produced by immunoSEQ multiplex PCR, yet TCRdb's version contains in-frame clones alone and is incomplete. The data show 95,000 to 150,000 clones, with over 85% seen just once and 0.09% to 0.15% held by the top ten. Which antigens these TCRs recognize remains unknown. This material consisted of unstimulated CD4+ T cells sorted from spleen or lymph node cells, taken before intestinal transplant. Source of these receptors: a human donor who received an intestinal transplant.

V gene TRBV7-6 combines with J gene TRBJ1-5; D ambiguous. V lost 1 base and J 10 bases, leaving 11 bases between the germline ends. This CDR3 has 13 amino acids. CDR1 SGHVS and CDR2 FNYEAQ come from the germline V gene. The CDR3 DNA reads as TGTGCCAGCAGCTTAGTGACCGACGGCCCCCAGCATTTT. As protein: CASSLVTDGPQHF.

The chain joins TRBV5-1 to TRBJ1-1, with a tentative D call TRBD1 (5 bases). V dropped 5 bases and J dropped 6 bases, with 11 bases sitting between them. The CDR3 spans 12 residues. CDR1 is SGHRS, CDR2 YFSETQ, per germline. CDR3 nucleotide sequence: TGCGCCAGCAGTTCAGGGAGATCTGAAGCTTTCTTT. It is translated as CASSSGRSEAFF.

The V gene is TRBV28, the J gene TRBJ2-7; 7 positions match TRBD2. The CDR3 is made up of 13 amino acids. J gave up 6 bases and V 6 bases, and 8 bases lay outside the gene matches. CDR1 is MDHEN and CDR2 is SYDVKM in the germline V gene. The CDR3 reads CASSLPWGGEQYF. For the CDR3, the DNA is TGTGCCAGCAGCCTACCTTGGGGGGGCGAGCAGTACTTC.

CDR3 sequence reads: CASSFWDRSYEQYF. In nucleotides, the CDR3 is TGTGCCAGCAGTTTTTGGGACCGGTCCTACGAGCAGTACTTC. J is TRBJ2-7 and V is TRBV28; D is perhaps TRBD1 or TRBD2 (5 bases each). V shed 3 bases and J shed 1 base, with 10 bases lying between them. The CDR3 contains 14 residues. CDR1 is MDHEN and CDR2 is SYDVKM in the germline V gene. Supplemented by reference TRBV28 and TRBJ2-7, the full variable domain reads DVKVTQSSRYLVKRTGEKVFLECVQDMDHENMFWYRQDPGLGLRLIYFSYDVKMKEKGDIPEGYSVSREKKERFSLILESASTNQTSMYLCASSFWDRSYEQYFGPGTRLTVT.

This clone showed up just once. CDR3 sequence reads: CASSHPIETTEAFF. CDR3 nucleotides: TGTGCCAGCAGCCACCCTATTGAGACGACTGAAGCTTTCTTT. The chain joins TRBV7-9 to TRBJ1-1; D gene uncertain. The CDR3 runs to 14 residues. V was clipped by 5 bases and J by 5 bases, with 15 bases between them. Germline V lookup: CDR1 SEHNR, CDR2 FQNEAQ (reference sequence).

The chain is built from TRBV9 and TRBJ2-1; the D gene is possibly TRBD2 (5 bases). Germline CDR1 reads SGDLS; CDR2 reads YYNGEE. Trimming removed 0 bases from V and 5 bases from J, with 12 bases in between. This CDR3 is built from 15 residues. Here the CDR3 DNA reads TGTGCCAGCAGCGTAGAGTCGCGGGCTAACAATGAGCAGTTCTTC. Translating gives CASSVESRANNEQFF.

This chain uses TRBV18 with TRBJ1-3; D is ambiguous. Germline values: CDR1 KGHSH, CDR2 LQKENI. Between the trimmed V and J ends, which lost 1 base and 2 bases, there was a span of 6 bases. CDR3 length: 14 amino acids. CDR3 region: CASSPQGTGNTIYF. CDR3 in DNA: TGTGCCAGCTCACCACAAGGGACTGGAAACACCATATATTTT.

The V call is TRBV27, the J call TRBJ2-5, with a possible D match to TRBD1 (6 bases). The CDR3 is 17 residues long. Trimming took off 2 bases at V and 1 base at J, with 17 bases between the two ends. Germline V gene data show CDR1 as MNHEY and CDR2 as SMNVEV (reference sequence). CDR3 nucleotides: TGTGCCAGCAGTTTAAACTACAGGGCTGAGGCCCAAGAGACCCAGTACTTC. This sequence encodes CASSLNYRAEAQETQYF.

The chain recombines TRBV9 with TRBJ2-5; 11 bases agree with TRBD1. The CDR3 consists of 16 residues. Looked up from germline, CDR1 is SGDLS and CDR2 is YYNGEE. The ends lost 0 bases at V and 4 bases at J; junction bases unmatched: 5. The CDR3 protein is CASSVAGTGGRETQYF. The CDR3 DNA follows: TGTGCCAGCAGCGTAGCGGGGACAGGGGGTAGAGAGACCCAGTACTTC.

The V gene is TRBV9, the J gene TRBJ2-7; maybe TRBD1 (6 bases). Deletions cut 2 bases from V and 2 bases from J, with 11 bases between. CDR1 is SGDLS, CDR2 YYNGEE, per germline. The CDR3 contains 14 residues. CDR3: CASSVQQGPYEQYF. The CDR3, as DNA: TGTGCCAGCAGCGTCCAACAGGGACCCTACGAGCAGTACTTC.

The gene calls are TRBV7-2 and TRBJ2-7; TRBD2 aligns across 12 bases. The CDR3 has 14 residues. Losses at the gene ends were 5 bases for V and 7 bases for J; bases not matched to a gene: 6. Germline V gives CDR1 SGHTA, CDR2 FQGNSA. The CDR3 region is CASSLGLAGWEQYF. In nucleotides, the CDR3 is TGTGCCAGCAGCCTAGGACTAGCGGGATGGGAGCAGTACTTC. Complete variable domain (other parts from reference TRBV7-2 and TRBJ2-7): GAGVSQSPSNKVTEKGKDVELRCDPISGHTALYWYRQSLGQGLEFLIYFQGNSAPDKSGLPSDRFSAERTGGSVSTLTIQRTQQEDSAVYLCASSLGLAGWEQYFGPGTRLTVT.

This chain joins TRBV15 and TRBJ2-7; D gene uncertain. CDR3 length equals 14 residues. V lost 1 base to trimming and J lost 4 bases, with 11 bases between them. In germline, CDR1 is LNHNV, CDR2 YYDKDF (reference sequence). The DNA for the CDR3 is TGTGCCACCAGCAGAGGGGGTGGGTTGTACGAGCAGTACTTC. Amino acid sequence: CATSRGGGLYEQYF.

This rearrangement joins TRBV27 to TRBJ1-2; D perhaps matches TRBD1 (6 bases). Per the germline V gene, CDR1 is MNHEY and CDR2 is SMNVEV (reference sequence). CDR3 length: 17 amino acids. Trimming left V 0 bases short and J 8 bases short, with 22 bases between. CDR3 DNA sequence: TGTGCCAGCAGTTTATCGGCCGTGTCAGGGGAGCGGGGAGGCTACACCTTC. Its protein product is CASSLSAVSGERGGYTF.

The chain carries TRBV10-1 and TRBJ2-1; D possibly corresponds to TRBD1 (5 bases). The CDR3 spans 14 residues. V gave up 9 bases and J gave up 4 bases, with 16 bases separating them. Germline CDR1 reads WNHNN; CDR2 reads SYGVQD (reference sequence). CDR3 in amino acids: CARGQGRVYNEQFF. DNA for the CDR3: TGCGCCAGGGGGCAGGGTAGAGTTTACAATGAGCAGTTCTTC.

This clone was counted between two and nine times. The chain couples TRBV6-6 to TRBJ1-2; D unclear. The CDR3 loop spans 13 amino acids. The germline V gene has CDR1 MNHNY and CDR2 SVGAGI (reference sequence). Deletions cut 0 bases from V and 3 bases from J, with 5 bases between. The CDR3 coding sequence is TGTGCCAGCAGTTACTCCGAGTACTATGGCTACACCTTC. Its translation is CASSYSEYYGYTF.

This clone was picked up a small number of times. This sequence joins TRBV19 and TRBJ1-5, with a weak D call TRBD1 (6 bases). The V end lost 6 bases, the J end lost 5 bases, and 11 bases lay between the germline ends. The CDR3 runs to 13 residues. The V gene's germline CDR1 is LNHDA and CDR2 SQIVND (reference sequence). The CDR3 region has the DNA TGTGCCAGTAGAAGAGGGGGGCATCAGCCCCAGCATTTT. The encoded protein is CASRRGGHQPQHF.

The V call is TRBV9, the J call TRBJ1-2; D gene unclear. This CDR3 contains 15 residues. CDR1 and CDR2 (germline): SGDLS, YYNGEE. V was shortened by 2 bases and J by 8 bases, with 19 bases between the two germline ends. The CDR3 here is CASSVRHVPARGYTF. As DNA, the CDR3 is TGTGCCAGCAGCGTCAGACATGTCCCGGCGAGGGGCTACACCTTC.

The rearrangement joins TRBV6-1 to TRBJ2-7; either TRBD1 or TRBD2 may supply D (5 bases each). Looked up from germline, CDR1 is MNHNS and CDR2 is SASEGT. The V gene lost 2 bases and the J gene lost 0 bases, with 14 bases spanning the gap. The CDR3 loop spans 16 amino acids. For the CDR3, the DNA is TGTGCCAGCAGTGAACTTGGGGGAGCTCTCTCCTACGAGCAGTACTTC. Protein: CASSELGGALSYEQYF.

The chain joins TRBV28 to TRBJ2-3, with TRBD2 matching 12 bases. The CDR3 extends over 14 amino acids. The V gene's germline CDR1 is MDHEN and CDR2 SYDVKM. The V gene end was trimmed by 6 bases and the J gene end by 11 bases; junction bases not matched to a gene: 9. CDR3 protein: CASSKTTSGSKQYF. The CDR3 DNA sequence: TGTGCCAGCAGCAAGACGACTAGCGGGAGTAAGCAGTATTTT.